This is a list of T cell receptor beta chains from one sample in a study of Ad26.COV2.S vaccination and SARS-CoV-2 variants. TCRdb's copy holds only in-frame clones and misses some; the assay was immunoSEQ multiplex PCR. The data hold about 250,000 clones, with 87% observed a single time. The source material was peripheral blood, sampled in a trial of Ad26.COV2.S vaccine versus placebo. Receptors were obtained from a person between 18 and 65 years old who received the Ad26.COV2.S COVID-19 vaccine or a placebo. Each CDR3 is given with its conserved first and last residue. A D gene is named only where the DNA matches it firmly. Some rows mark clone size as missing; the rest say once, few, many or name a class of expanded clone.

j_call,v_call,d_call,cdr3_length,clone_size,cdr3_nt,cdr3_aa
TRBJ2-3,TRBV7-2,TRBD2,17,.,TGTGCCAGCAGCCTCCGGACTAGCGGGGCCCCCCCAGATACGCAGTATTTT,CASSLRTSGAPPDTQYF
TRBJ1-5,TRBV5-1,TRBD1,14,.,TGCGCCAGCACGGAGGGGGCAGGTAATCAGCCCCAGCATTTT,CASTEGAGNQPQHF
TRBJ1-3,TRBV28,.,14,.,TGTGCCAGCAGTTTATCGGGGTCTGGAAACACCATATATTTT,CASSLSGSGNTIYF
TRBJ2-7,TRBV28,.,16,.,TGTGCCAGCCAAACGGCCCCGGGTCGAAGCTCCTACGAGCAGTACTTC,CASQTAPGRSSYEQYF
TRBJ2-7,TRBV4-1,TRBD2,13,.,TGCGCCAGCAGCCAGGGACTAGCAGGCGAGCAGTACTTC,CASSQGLAGEQYF
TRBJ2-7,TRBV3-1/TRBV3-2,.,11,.,TGTGCCAGCAGCCAAGATGGCGAGCAGTACTTC,CASSQDGEQYF
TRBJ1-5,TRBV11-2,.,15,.,TGTGCCAGCAGCTTAGATCGAGGCAGCGTCTACCCCCAGCATTTT,CASSLDRGSVYPQHF
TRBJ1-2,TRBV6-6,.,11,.,TGTGCCAGCAGCACCGAGTATGGCTACACCTTC,CASSTEYGYTF
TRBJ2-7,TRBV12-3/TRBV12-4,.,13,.,TGTGCCAGCAGTCTAGACAGGCTGGACGAGCAGTACTTC,CASSLDRLDEQYF
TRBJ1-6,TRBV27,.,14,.,TGTGCCAGCAGTTTATCAGGGCGGCATTCACCCCTCCACTTT,CASSLSGRHSPLHF
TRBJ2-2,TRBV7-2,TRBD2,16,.,TGTGCCAGCAGCCAATACACCACTAGCGTTGTCGGGGAGCTGTTTTTT,CASSQYTTSVVGELFF
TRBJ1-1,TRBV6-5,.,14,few,TGTGCCAGCAGTCTTAGATTTGGCGACGGTGAAGCTTTCTTT,CASSLRFGDGEAFF
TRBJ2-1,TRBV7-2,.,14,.,TGTGCCAGCAGCTTGAGTTCTGATTACAATGAGCAGTTCTTC,CASSLSSDYNEQFF
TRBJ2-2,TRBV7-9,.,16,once,TGTGCCAGCAGCCCGGACAGAAAAAAGAACACCGGGGAGCTGTTTTTT,CASSPDRKKNTGELFF
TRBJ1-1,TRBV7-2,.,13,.,TGTGCCAGCAGCTTAGTTGGCAGGGTCGTAGCTTTCTTT,CASSLVGRVVAFF
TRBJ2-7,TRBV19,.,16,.,TGTGCCAGTAGCCCTAACTACGGACAGCCTTCCTACGAGCAGTACTTC,CASSPNYGQPSYEQYF
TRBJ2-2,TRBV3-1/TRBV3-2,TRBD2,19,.,TGTGCCAGCAGCCCCTTACTAGCGGGAGCTACCTCGAACACCGGGGAGCTGTTTTTT,CASSPLLAGATSNTGELFF
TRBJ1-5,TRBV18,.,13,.,TGTGCCAGCTCACCAGGGGGCGATCAGCCCCAGCATTTT,CASSPGGDQPQHF
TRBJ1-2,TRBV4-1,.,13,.,TGCGCCAGCAGCCAAGTCGGGGGGAGTGGCTACACCTTC,CASSQVGGSGYTF
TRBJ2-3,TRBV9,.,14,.,TGTGCCAGCAGCGTGAGTCTAGCACGGGATACGCAGTATTTT,CASSVSLARDTQYF
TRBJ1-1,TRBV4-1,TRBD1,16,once,TGCGCCAGCAGCCAAGGCCTCCCGACAGGGAGAACTGAAGCTTTCTTT,CASSQGLPTGRTEAFF
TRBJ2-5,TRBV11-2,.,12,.,TGTGCCAGCAGTCCCGGGAGTAGCGGAGTTTACTTC,CASSPGSSGVYF
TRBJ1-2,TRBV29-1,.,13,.,TGCAGCGTTGAAGGAGGGGGGGCGTATGGCTACACCTTC,CSVEGGGAYGYTF
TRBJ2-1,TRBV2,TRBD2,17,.,TGTGCCAGCAGTGATTGGTCTAGCGGGACCGCCTACAATGAGCAGTTCTTC,CASSDWSSGTAYNEQFF
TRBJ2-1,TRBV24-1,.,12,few,TGTGCCACCAGTGATCCAAACAATGAGCAGTTCTTC,CATSDPNNEQFF
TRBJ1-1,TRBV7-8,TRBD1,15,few,TGTGCCAGCAGCCACCGGGACAGGGTTTCCACTGAAGCTTTCTTT,CASSHRDRVSTEAFF
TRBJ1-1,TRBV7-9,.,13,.,TGTGCCAGCAGCTTTAACCCCCAGGGTGAAGCTTTCTTT,CASSFNPQGEAFF
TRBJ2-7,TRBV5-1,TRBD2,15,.,TGCGCCAGCAGCCAAGGACTAGCAACAACCTACGAGCAGTACTTC,CASSQGLATTYEQYF
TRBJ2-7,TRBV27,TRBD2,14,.,TGTGCCAGCAGAAGGACTAGCGGGATGTACGAGCAGTACTTC,CASRRTSGMYEQYF
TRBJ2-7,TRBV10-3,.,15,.,TGTGCCATCAGTGGTGGGGGCGGGACATTCCACGAGCAGTACTTC,CAISGGGGTFHEQYF
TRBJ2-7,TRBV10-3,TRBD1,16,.,TGTGCCATCAGTGGGCATTCGACAGGGGTCCCCTACGAGCAGTACTTC,CAISGHSTGVPYEQYF
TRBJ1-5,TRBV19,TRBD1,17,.,TGTGCCAGTAGTTCCCGGACAGGGGGCGCGAGGAATCAGCCCCAGCATTTT,CASSSRTGGARNQPQHF
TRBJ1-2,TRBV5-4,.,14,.,TGTGCCAGCACCCCGGGAGGGGATAACTATGGCTACACCTTC,CASTPGGDNYGYTF
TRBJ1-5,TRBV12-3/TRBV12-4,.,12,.,TGTGCCAGCAGGGATGGCCTACGGCCCCAGCATTTT,CASRDGLRPQHF
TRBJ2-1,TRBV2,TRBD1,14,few,TGTGCCAGCACCTCACAGGGGTCCTACAATGAGCAGTTCTTC,CASTSQGSYNEQFF
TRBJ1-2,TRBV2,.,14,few,TGTGCCAGCAGTGACGAACGATCTAACTATGGCTACACCTTC,CASSDERSNYGYTF
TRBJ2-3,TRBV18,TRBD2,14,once,TGTGCCAGCTCGAAGCGGGAGCTGACAGATACGCAGTATTTT,CASSKRELTDTQYF
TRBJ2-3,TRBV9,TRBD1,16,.,TGTGCCAGCAGCGTAGGAGGGGGCTTTAGCACAGATACGCAGTATTTT,CASSVGGGFSTDTQYF
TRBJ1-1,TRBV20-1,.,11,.,TGCAGTTACGAGAGGGGAACTGAAGCTTTCTTT,CSYERGTEAFF
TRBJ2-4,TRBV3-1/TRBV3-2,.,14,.,TGTGCCAGCAGCCTTCGACTAGATCAGAACATTCAGTACTTC,CASSLRLDQNIQYF
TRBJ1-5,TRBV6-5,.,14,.,TGTGCCAGCAATAATGCGGGTAGCAATCAGCCCCAGCATTTT,CASNNAGSNQPQHF
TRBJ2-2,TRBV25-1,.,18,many,TGTGCCAGCAGCTCACCTCAAATGACAGAAATGAACACCGGGGAGCTGTTTTTT,CASSSPQMTEMNTGELFF
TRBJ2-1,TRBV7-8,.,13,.,TGTGCCAGCAGACGAGGAGCAACCAATGAGCAGTTCTTC,CASRRGATNEQFF
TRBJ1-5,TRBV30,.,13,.,TGTGCCTGGAGCATCTCAGGGGATCAGCCCCAGCATTTT,CAWSISGDQPQHF
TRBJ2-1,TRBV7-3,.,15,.,TGTGCCAGCAGCTTAATGGGGGGGCGAGGCAATGAGCAGTTCTTC,CASSLMGGRGNEQFF
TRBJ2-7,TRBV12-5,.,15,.,TGTGCTAGTGGTTATCAGGAGGTGACATCCTACGAGCAGTACTTC,CASGYQEVTSYEQYF
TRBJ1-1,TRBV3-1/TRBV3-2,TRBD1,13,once,TGTGCCAGCAATCAGGGGGGGAACACTGAAGCTTTCTTT,CASNQGGNTEAFF
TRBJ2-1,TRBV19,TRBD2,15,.,TGTGCCAGTAGTATAGCGGGAGGGGTCTACAATGAGCAGTTCTTC,CASSIAGGVYNEQFF
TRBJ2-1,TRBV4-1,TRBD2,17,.,TGCGCCAGCAGCCAGGTTGTGACTAGCGGGGCGTACAATGAGCAGTTCTTC,CASSQVVTSGAYNEQFF
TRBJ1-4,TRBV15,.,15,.,TGTGCCACCAGCATTAGGGTTGCAACTAATGAAAAACTGTTTTTT,CATSIRVATNEKLFF
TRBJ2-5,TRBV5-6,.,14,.,TGTGCCAGCAGCTTGCAGGGCGGAAAAGAGACCCAGTACTTC,CASSLQGGKETQYF
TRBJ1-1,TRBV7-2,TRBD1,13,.,TGTGCCAGCAGCTCGGGACAGGACACTGAAGCTTTCTTT,CASSSGQDTEAFF
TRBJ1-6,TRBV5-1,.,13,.,TGCGCCAGCAGCCTCGATCCTAGTAGGCCCCTCCACTTT,CASSLDPSRPLHF
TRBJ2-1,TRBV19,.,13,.,TGTGCCAGTAGTATTTCCAGCGCCAATGAGCAGTTCTTC,CASSISSANEQFF
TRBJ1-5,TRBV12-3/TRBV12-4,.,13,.,TGTGCCAGCGACCAGGGGAGCGATCAGCCCCAGCATTTT,CASDQGSDQPQHF